Sequencing of this T cell receptor beta chain was carried out in a study of T cells in Graves' hyperthyroidism and ophthalmopathy. Regarding the study as a whole: Model output signaled ophthalmopathy a median about seven months ahead of onset.

There were TCR beta CDR3 regions amplified from RNA transcripts. A first-round RT-PCR of the TCR CDR3 used the HTBI primer set. In TCRdb, the multiplex PCR reads were re-called with MiXCR into one record per CDR3 protein. This table holds approximately 720,000 distinct CDR3 sequences, 18% found once. CDR1 LGHDT and CDR2 YNNKEL come from the germline V gene (reference sequence). J was trimmed by 6 bases and V by 2 bases; bases with no gene match: 7. The CDR3 runs 15 residues. This clonotype was observed many times. Its antigen remains unidentified. The chain combines TRBV3-1 with TRBJ2-7; TRBD1 agrees at 10 bases. The clonotype comes from a woman in her fifties or sixties with Graves' hyperthyroidism that later progressed to Graves' ophthalmopathy. The sequencing input was blood. This CDR3 reads CASSQYGQGEGEQYF. As DNA, the CDR3 is TGTGCCAGCAGCCAATACGGACAGGGGGAAGGCGAGCAGTACTTC.